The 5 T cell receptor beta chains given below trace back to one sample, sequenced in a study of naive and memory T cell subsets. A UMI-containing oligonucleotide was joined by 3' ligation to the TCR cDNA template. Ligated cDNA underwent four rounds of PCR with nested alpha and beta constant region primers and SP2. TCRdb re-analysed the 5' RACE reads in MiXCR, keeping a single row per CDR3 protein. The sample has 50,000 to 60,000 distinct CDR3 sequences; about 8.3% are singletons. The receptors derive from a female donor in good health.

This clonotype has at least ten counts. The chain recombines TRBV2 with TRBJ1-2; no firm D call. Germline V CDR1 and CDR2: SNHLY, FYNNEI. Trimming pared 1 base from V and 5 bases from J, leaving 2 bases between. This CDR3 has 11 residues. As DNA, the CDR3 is TGTGCCAGCAGTGAAGAATATGGCTACACCTTC. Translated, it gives CASSEEYGYTF.

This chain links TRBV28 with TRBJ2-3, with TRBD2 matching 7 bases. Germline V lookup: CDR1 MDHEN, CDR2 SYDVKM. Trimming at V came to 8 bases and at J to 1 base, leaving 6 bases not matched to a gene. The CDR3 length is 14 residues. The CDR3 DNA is TGTGCCAGCTACACTAGCGATGGCACAGATACGCAGTATTTT. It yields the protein CASYTSDGTDTQYF.

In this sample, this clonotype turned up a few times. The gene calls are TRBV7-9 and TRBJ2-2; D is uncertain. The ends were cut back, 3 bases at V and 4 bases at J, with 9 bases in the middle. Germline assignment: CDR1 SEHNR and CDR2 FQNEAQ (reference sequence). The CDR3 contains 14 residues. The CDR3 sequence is CASSFILLTGELFF. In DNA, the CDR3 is TGTGCCAGCAGCTTTATTCTGCTCACCGGGGAGCTGTTTTTT.

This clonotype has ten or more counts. The CDR3 protein is CASSKIAGGLGEQYF. The CDR3 nucleotides read TGTGCCAGCAGTAAGATAGCGGGGGGGCTGGGGGAGCAGTACTTC. This chain uses TRBV6-5 with TRBJ2-7, with 11 bases that match TRBD2. The junction had 10 bases not matched to a gene; V was cut back by 5 bases and J by 7 bases. Germline V gene data show CDR1 as MNHEY and CDR2 as SVGAGI. The CDR3 contains 15 residues.

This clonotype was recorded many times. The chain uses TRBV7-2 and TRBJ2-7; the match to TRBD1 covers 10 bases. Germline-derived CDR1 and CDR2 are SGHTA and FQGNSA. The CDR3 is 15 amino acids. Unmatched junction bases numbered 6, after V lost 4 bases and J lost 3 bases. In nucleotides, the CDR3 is TGTGCCAGCAGCTATGACAGGGGGCCGCTCTACGAGCAGTACTTC. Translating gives CASSYDRGPLYEQYF.